The clone carrying this TCR beta chain has at least ten counts. TCRdb fed the PCR reads into MiXCR, producing one record per CDR3 protein. The sample carries tens of thousands of distinct CDR3 sequences, around 27% recorded once. The CDR3 spans 13 residues. V was clipped by 0 bases and J by 3 bases, with 7 bases between them. The germline gives CDR1 SGHDT, CDR2 YYEEEE. These data belong to a study of molecular identifiers for immune sequencing clone quantification. Study at large: Replicates involved a five-way split of RNA from about 20,000 or 100,000 naive CD8 cells, with sequencing of four.

This chain uses TRBV5-6 with TRBJ2-7, with TRBD2 as a possible D gene (6 bases). Sequencing was done on a sample of naive CD8+ T cells from blood, with Jurkat cell RNA spiked in. As for subset: FACS-sorted CD8+CD4-CCR7+CD45RA+ naive T cells. This receptor was obtained from a human donor in good health. Some libraries in this study had Jurkat cell RNA spiked in. Here the CDR3 reads CASSLAEGYEQYF. In DNA form, the CDR3 reads TGTGCCAGCAGCTTGGCGGAGGGCTACGAGCAGTACTTC.